This TCR beta chain originates from a study of monozygotic twins with inflammatory bowel disease (dated by TCRdb to about 2019). Context from the whole study: In total, approximately 28 monozygotic twin pairs made up the full study: 19 Danish pairs, all IBD-discordant, plus nine German pairs, of which four were IBD-concordant and five were IBD-discordant. Each individual had, on average, about 151 000 unique TCRalpha sequences and 181 000 unique TCRbeta sequences available for analysis. The search for disease-associated traits relied mainly on comparing IBD patients with their genetically identical healthy co-twins within discordant pairs.

The library was made by 5' RACE. The input for every TCR library was around 3,600 ng of total RNA. For each sample, cDNA synthesis with SMARTScribe reverse transcriptase was split into eight separate reactions. During cDNA synthesis, template switching introduced unique molecular identifiers that contained a 6-nucleotide sample barcode. Two nested PCRs of approximately 16 and 10 cycles amplified the TCRalpha and TCRbeta cDNA, and bead purification followed each PCR. Before amplification, the cDNA was treated with uracil DNA-glycosylase and purified using the QIAquick PCR purification kit. The second PCR added Illumina TruSeq-compatible adapters along with sample-specific barcodes. Library quality and concentration were assessed using TapeStation and Qubit, and approximately 5 ng of each library was pooled. The pooled libraries were sequenced with 2 x 100 bp reads and custom sequencing primers on an Illumina HiSeq2500 single-index Rapid Run. The authors processed their data as follows. PCR and sequencing errors were corrected by UMI-based consensus assembly using MiGEC version 1.2.6. MiXCR version 2.1.1 handled V(D)J alignment, clonotype assembly and CDR3 extraction. To normalise gene usage, clonotype sharing and MAIT/NKT TCR abundance, the analysis used the top 1000, 10 000 and 20 000 clonotypes per sample. Diversity was computed as the inverse Simpson index with the vegan R package after downsampling to 27 000 UMIs. Paired Mann-Whitney U tests were applied to discordant twin pairs, and Benjamini-Hochberg correction was used for multiple testing. TCRdb reprocessed the reads, reporting each CDR3 protein sequence once and no DNA. TCRdb's processing, not the authors', yielded these V and J calls. This sample's clone table shows around 210,000 distinct CDR3 sequences. Jointly, the top ten make up more than 7.5% of the sample.

A roughly 2.7 ml peripheral blood sample was drawn into PAXgene tubes per donor and stored at -80°C. Without T cell sorting, total RNA was isolated from whole blood using the PAXgene blood miRNA kit on an automated QIAcube. Peripheral blood from monozygotic twin pairs who were concordant or discordant for inflammatory bowel disease underwent deep TCRalpha and TCRbeta repertoire profiling using unique molecular barcoding. Smoking habits were recorded for all twin pairs, and each individual was classified as a current, former or never smoker. The paper's findings and limits, for the study overall: Measured by the inverse Simpson index, TCRbeta repertoire diversity was lower in IBD patients than in their healthy co-twins. Differing immunosuppressive treatments among patients may have added background noise and inter-individual variability to the repertoires. The analysis was unable to tell apart different T cell subtypes. Compared with healthy twins, IBD patients had fewer clonotypes in common with other individuals, a difference most pronounced in patients showing signs of disease activity. Repertoire similarity did not differ between concordant and discordant twins, which could be due to limited statistical power. The results gave no support for a single strong signal or clonotype linked to IBD.

There are 13 amino acids in the CDR3, from cysteine to phenylalanine inclusive. DNA is not recorded here. CDR1 and CDR2 are read off the germline V gene (reference sequence) as LNHDA and SQIVND. Notes on this clonotype: The antigen it binds to is not known.

The chain is made from TRBV19 and TRBJ2-2. The sequence came from a human donor with ulcerative colitis or Crohn's disease, or a healthy co-twin of an affected twin (not recorded which). Material: blood. CDR3 reads: CASSQQHTGELFF. Supplemented by the reference TRBV19 and TRBJ2-2 proteins around the CDR3, the complete variable domain is DGGITQSPKYLFRKEGQNVTLSCEQNLNHDAMYWYRQDPGQGLRLIYYSQIVNDFQKGDIAEGYSVSREKKESFPLTVTSAQKNPTAFYLCASSQQHTGELFFGEGSRLTVL.